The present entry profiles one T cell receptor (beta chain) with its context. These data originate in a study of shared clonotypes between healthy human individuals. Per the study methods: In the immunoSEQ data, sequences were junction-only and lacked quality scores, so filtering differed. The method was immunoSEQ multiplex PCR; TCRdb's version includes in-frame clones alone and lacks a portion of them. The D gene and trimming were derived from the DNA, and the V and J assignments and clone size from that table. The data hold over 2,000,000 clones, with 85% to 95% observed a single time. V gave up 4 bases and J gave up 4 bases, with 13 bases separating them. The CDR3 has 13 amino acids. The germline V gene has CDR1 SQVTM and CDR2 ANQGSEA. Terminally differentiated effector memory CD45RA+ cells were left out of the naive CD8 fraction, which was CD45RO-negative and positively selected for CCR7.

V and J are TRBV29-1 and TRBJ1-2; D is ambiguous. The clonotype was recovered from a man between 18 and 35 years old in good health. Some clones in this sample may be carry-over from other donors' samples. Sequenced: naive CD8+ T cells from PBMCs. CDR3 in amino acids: CSVVGGVGYGYTF. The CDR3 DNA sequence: TGCAGCGTTGTCGGAGGTGTGGGCTATGGCTACACCTTC.